This TCR beta chain was sequenced for a study of T cells after yellow fever vaccination. Trimming took off 5 bases at V and 8 bases at J, with 21 bases between the two ends. The CDR3 has 15 residues. TCRdb itself ran the 5' RACE reads through MiXCR, one entry per CDR3 protein. The data hold hundreds of thousands of distinct CDR3 sequences, with around a sixth observed a single time. The genes are TRBV12-3 or TRBV12-4 and TRBJ1-2; D call uncertain. The sequence derives from a man aged 18 to 30 who received the YFV17D yellow fever vaccine. The input for sequencing was PBMCs, taken about 5 days after the first yellow fever vaccination. CDR3 bases: TGTGCCAGCAGTCCCATCCTCGGACGGGCGCGGGGCTACACCTTC. It encodes CASSPILGRARGYTF.